Included here is one TCR beta chain sequence, with context. Its specificity is not known. Using immunoSEQ multiplex PCR, the repertoire was profiled, and TCRdb retains in-frame clones only, with some absent. The sample consists of 90,000 to 110,000 clones, approximately 86% of them appearing once. This record belongs to a study of T cell responses to AZD1222 COVID-19 vaccine. Overall study findings and caveats: Spike-wide coverage was observed for vaccine-associated CD4 TCRs, with dominant responses at 160-218 and 743-854.

Germline CDR1 and CDR2: SGHTA and FQGNSA. The CDR3 has 15 amino acids. Trimming left V 5 bases short and J 4 bases short, with 16 bases between. The V gene is TRBV7-2, the J gene TRBJ2-3; the D is unclear. The sequencing here drew on peripheral blood, taken on day 0 of AZD1222 vaccination. The clonotype originates from an adult in good health. CDR3 sequence (DNA): TGTGCCAGCAGCATCATACCGACCCACCCAGATACGCAGTATTTT. Translating it yields CASSIIPTHPDTQYF. Complete variable domain (other parts from reference TRBV7-2 and TRBJ2-3): GAGVSQSPSNKVTEKGKDVELRCDPISGHTALYWYRQSLGQGLEFLIYFQGNSAPDKSGLPSDRFSAERTGGSVSTLTIQRTQQEDSAVYLCASSIIPTHPDTQYFGPGTRLTVL.